Described below is a single T cell receptor beta chain sequence and its context. Germline CDR1 reads SGHVS; CDR2 reads FQNEAQ. The trim removed 5 bases at V and 1 base at J, leaving 7 bases unmatched. The CDR3 is 16 residues long. Caucasian adults residing in Nashville, Tennessee made up all the donors. This specimen belongs to a study of shared clonotypes between healthy human individuals. Measured with immunoSEQ multiplex PCR; TCRdb has only the in-frame clones, and not every one. The sample has roughly 1 million clones, approximately 70% seen once; the top ten hold about 1.5%. What was sequenced was memory CD4+ T cells sorted from blood. As for subset: CD45RA-negative fraction. This chain links TRBV7-8 with TRBJ2-7; TRBD2 matches 11 bases. This TCR was recovered from a man aged 18 to 30 in good health. CDR3 sequence (DNA): TGTGCCAGCAGCGAAATCCTAGCGGGAGGTTCCTACGAGCAGTACTTC. As protein: CASSEILAGGSYEQYF.